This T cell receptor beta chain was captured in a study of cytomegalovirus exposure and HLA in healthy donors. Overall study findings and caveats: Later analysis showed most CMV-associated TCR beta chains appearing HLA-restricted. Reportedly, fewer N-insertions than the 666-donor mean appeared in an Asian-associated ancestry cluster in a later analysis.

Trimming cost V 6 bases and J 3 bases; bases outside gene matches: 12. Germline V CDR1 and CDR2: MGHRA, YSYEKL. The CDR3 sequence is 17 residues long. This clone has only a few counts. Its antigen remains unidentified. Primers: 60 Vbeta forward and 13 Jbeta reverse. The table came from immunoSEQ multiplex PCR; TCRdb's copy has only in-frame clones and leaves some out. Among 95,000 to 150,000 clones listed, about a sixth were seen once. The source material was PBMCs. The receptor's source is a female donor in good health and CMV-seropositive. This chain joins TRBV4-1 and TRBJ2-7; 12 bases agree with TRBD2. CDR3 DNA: TGCGCCAGCAGTCAGATTAAACCGGGACTAGCGGGCTACGAGCAGTACTTC. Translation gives CASSQIKPGLAGYEQYF.